The next 28 T cell receptor beta chains were all read from a single sample in a study of cytomegalovirus exposure and HLA in healthy donors. Primers for the PCR totalled 60 Vbeta and 13 Jbeta. TCRdb keeps only in-frame clones here, not all; method: immunoSEQ multiplex PCR. The sample has some 120,000 clones, around 75% seen once. The sample was PBMCs. Receptors were obtained from a woman in her late teens or twenties in good health and CMV-seronegative.

The chain recombines TRBV30 with TRBJ1-3, with 7 bases lining up with TRBD1. The CDR3 has 14 residues. Germline V gene lookup returns CDR1 GTSNPN and CDR2 SVGIG (reference sequence). Trimming cost V 2 bases and J 2 bases; bases outside gene matches: 3. The CDR3: CAWSSGTAGNTIYF. CDR3 nucleotide sequence: TGTGCCTGGAGTTCCGGGACAGCTGGAAACACCATATATTTT. The complete variable domain, with remaining parts taken from reference TRBV30 and TRBJ1-3, reads SQTIHQWPATLVQPVGSPLSLECTVEGTSNPNLYWYRQAAGRGLQLLFYSVGIGQISSEVPQNLSASRPQDRQFILSSKKLLLSDSGFYLCAWSSGTAGNTIYFGEGSWLTVV.

The chain carries TRBV7-2 and TRBJ1-1; D gene unclear. The CDR3 totals 14 residues. Germline V lookup: CDR1 SGHTA, CDR2 FQGNSA. Trimming removed 3 bases from V and 1 base from J, with 9 bases in between. The CDR3 DNA sequence: TGTGCCAGCAGCTTCGGGCGGGCGAACACTGAAGCTTTCTTT. Translated, it gives CASSFGRANTEAFF.

The V and J genes are TRBV5-1 and TRBJ2-7, with D maybe TRBD1 (5 bases). The CDR3 sequence is 15 residues long. Germline V gene sequence: CDR1 SGHRS, CDR2 YFSETQ. V was shortened by 1 base and J by 2 bases, with 13 bases between the two germline ends. CDR3 amino acids: CASSLTGMTTYEQYF. For the CDR3, the DNA is TGCGCCAGCAGCTTGACAGGCATGACCACCTACGAGCAGTACTTC.

This clone was detected once. At one end the junction does not follow the germline gene, possibly because of a read error. The chain is built from TRBV29-1 and TRBJ1-1, with 11 bases matching TRBD1. The CDR3 loop spans 17 amino acids. Germline CDR1 SQVTM, CDR2 ANQGSEA. The CDR3: CSVLAQDRGQLGTDAFF. CDR3 bases: TGCAGCGTTCTTGCCCAGGACAGGGGGCAGTTGGGCACTGACGCTTTCTTT. The full variable domain, completed using reference TRBV29-1 and TRBJ1-1, is SAVISQKPSRDICQRGTSLTIQCQVDSQVTMMFWYRQQPGQSLTLIATANQGSEATYESGFVIDKFPISRPNLTFSTLTVSNMSPEDSSIYLCSVLAQDRGQLGTDAFFGQGTRLTVV.

The gene calls are TRBV6-5 and TRBJ1-5, with 10 nucleotides matching TRBD1. The V and J ends lost 2 bases and 5 bases, in that order; junction bases with no gene match: 0. Germline V gene sequence: CDR1 MNHEY, CDR2 SVGAGI. The CDR3 consists of 14 residues. The chain's CDR3 is CASSYGTGDQPQHF. CDR3 sequence (DNA): TGTGCCAGCAGTTACGGGACAGGGGATCAGCCCCAGCATTTT.

The chain combines TRBV15 with TRBJ2-2; D gene ambiguous. In germline, CDR1 is LNHNV, CDR2 YYDKDF (reference sequence). Trimming stripped 0 bases from V and 2 bases from J, with 22 bases between. The CDR3 loop spans 20 amino acids. The CDR3 sequence is CATSRDYPPQQQKNTGELFF. Here the CDR3 DNA reads TGTGCCACCAGCAGAGATTACCCCCCCCAACAACAGAAAAACACCGGGGAGCTGTTTTTT.

The chain combines TRBV5-1 with TRBJ2-5; no reliable D call. This CDR3 is built from 13 residues. V lost 4 bases, J lost 5 bases, and 12 bases lay in between. The germline gives CDR1 SGHRS, CDR2 YFSETQ. The CDR3 spells CASSPRPEETQYF. In DNA form, the CDR3 reads TGCGCCAGCAGCCCTCGCCCGGAGGAGACCCAGTACTTC.

This clone was detected a few times. The V call is TRBV7-8, the J call TRBJ1-2; no reliable D call. The CDR3 has 13 residues. Trimming shortened V by 2 bases and J by 5 bases, and 9 bases separated the two germline ends. Germline-derived CDR1 and CDR2 are SGHVS and FQNEAQ. This chain's CDR3 is CASSLRPGYGYTF. In nucleotides, the CDR3 is TGTGCCAGCAGCTTACGGCCGGGGTATGGCTACACCTTC.

V gene TRBV7-9 combines with J gene TRBJ2-5; TRBD2 agrees at 8 bases. The CDR3 spans 12 residues. After removal of 3 bases from V and 7 bases from J, the junction contained 1 base not matched to a gene. The germline V gene encodes CDR1 SEHNR and CDR2 FQNEAQ (reference sequence). CDR3 DNA: TGTGCCAGCAGCTTTGCGGGGGGGACCCAGTACTTC. It yields the protein CASSFAGGTQYF.

V and J are TRBV5-6 and TRBJ1-6, with TRBD1 matching 10 bases. Germline CDR1 is SGHDT and CDR2 is YYEEEE. The CDR3 is 15 amino acids. Losses at the gene ends were 3 bases for V and 10 bases for J; bases not matched to a gene: 7. The CDR3, as DNA: TGTGCCAGCAGCTCCCTGACAGGGGGCAACTCACCCCTCCACTTT. It codes for CASSSLTGGNSPLHF.

V is TRBV6-6 and J is TRBJ1-5; weak D call: TRBD1 (6 bases). The CDR3 length is 15 residues. Germline V CDR1 and CDR2: MNHNY, SVGAGI (reference sequence). Trimming left V 0 bases short and J 2 bases short, with 8 bases between. CDR3 coding DNA: TGTGCCAGCAGTTACTCGTCAGGGGGCAATCAGCCCCAGCATTTT. Translating gives CASSYSSGGNQPQHF.

The chain couples TRBV2 to TRBJ1-2, with 9 bases that match TRBD1. The J segment lost 8 bases and the V segment lost 4 bases, leaving 14 bases of the junction unmatched. This CDR3 is 16 amino acids long. Germline CDR1 SNHLY, CDR2 FYNNEI. This CDR3 is CASSVLRKQGAEGYTF. The CDR3 coding sequence is TGTGCCAGCAGTGTCCTCCGAAAACAGGGGGCGGAAGGCTACACCTTC.

The chain recombines TRBV18 with TRBJ1-1, with D perhaps TRBD1 (6 bases). CDR1 is KGHSH, CDR2 LQKENI, per germline. The CDR3 spans 15 residues. V lost 5 bases and J lost 4, with 17 bases in between. CDR3 sequence (DNA): TGTGCCAGCTCAAACCAACAGGGTACACCCACTGAAGCTTTCTTT. It is translated as CASSNQQGTPTEAFF.

This clone was detected once. The J gene is TRBJ2-1, the V gene TRBV6-1, with 7 nucleotides matching TRBD1. J was trimmed by 10 bases and V by 6 bases; bases with no gene match: 15. The CDR3 totals 15 residues. Germline lookup yields CDR1 MNHNS and CDR2 SASEGT. The CDR3 coding sequence is TGTGCCAGCAGCAGAGGGGCTGGACAGGCTTACGAGCAGTTCTTC. Translating gives CASSRGAGQAYEQFF.

The chain is built from TRBV19 and TRBJ1-6; tentatively, D is TRBD1 (5 bases). Trimming removed 4 bases from V and 13 bases from J, with 20 bases in between. The CDR3 totals 15 residues. Germline CDR1 reads LNHDA; CDR2 reads SQIVND (reference sequence). In DNA, the CDR3 is TGTGCCAGTAGTACCTCCGGGGGAAGTTTTCCCCCCCTCCACTTT. Protein product: CASSTSGGSFPPLHF.

J is TRBJ2-2 and V is TRBV28; 7 bases agree with TRBD1. The V gene's germline CDR1 is MDHEN and CDR2 SYDVKM. The CDR3 covers 14 residues. The V and J ends lost 4 bases and 4 bases, in that order; junction bases with no gene match: 3. The CDR3 nucleotides read TGTGCCAGCAGTTCCGGGACAGCCACCGGGGAGCTGTTTTTT. Protein sequence: CASSSGTATGELFF.

This chain connects TRBV28 to TRBJ2-2; 7 bases line up with TRBD2. The CDR3 has 13 amino acids. V dropped 8 bases and J dropped 7; count of bases not matched to a gene: 7. CDR1 is MDHEN, CDR2 SYDVKM, per germline. The CDR3: CASERGRGGELFF. The DNA of the CDR3 is TGTGCCAGCGAGCGGGGAAGAGGCGGGGAGCTGTTTTTT.

This clone is medium-sized by share. The junction differs from germline at one of its ends, possibly a read error. This chain links TRBV7-9 with TRBJ2-2; possibly TRBD1 for D (5 bases). CDR1 is SEHNR, CDR2 FQNEAQ, per germline (reference sequence). The length of the CDR3 is 15 residues. This chain's CDR3 is CASSWVAGNPGELFF. In DNA form, the CDR3 reads TGTGCCAGCAGCTGGGTCGCAGGGAACCCCGGGGAGCTGTTTTTT.

This rearrangement joins TRBV30 to TRBJ1-2, with TRBD1 as a possible D gene (6 bases). This CDR3 is built from 12 residues. The germline V gene encodes CDR1 GTSNPN and CDR2 SVGIG (reference sequence). With 3 bases removed from V and 5 bases from J, the gap between germline ends came to 10 bases. CDR3 sequence (DNA): TGTGCCTGGAGCGCAGGGGTGTATGGCTACACCTTC. It is translated as CAWSAGVYGYTF.

This chain joins TRBV18 and TRBJ1-1, with a weak D call TRBD1 (6 bases). The CDR3 totals 15 residues. Trimming shortened V by 6 bases and J by 3 bases, and 17 bases separated the two germline ends. CDR1 and CDR2 from the germline V gene are KGHSH and LQKENI. CDR3 in DNA: TGTGCCAGCTCCTTACACAGGGATGTCTACACTGAAGCTTTCTTT. Amino acids: CASSLHRDVYTEAFF.

This clone was seen only a few times. The chain joins TRBV6-5 to TRBJ2-7, with TRBD1 matching 7 bases. The germline V gene has CDR1 MNHEY and CDR2 SVGAGI. The CDR3 length is 13 residues. Unmatched junction bases numbered 2, after V lost 6 bases and J lost 0 bases. The CDR3, as DNA: TGTGCCAGCAGGGACAGGTTCTCCTACGAGCAGTACTTC. Translating it yields CASRDRFSYEQYF.

The V and J genes are TRBV7-9 and TRBJ2-2; possible D gene TRBD2, 7 bases. The CDR3 is made up of 17 amino acids. Germline loops: CDR1 SEHNR, CDR2 FQNEAQ (reference sequence). V dropped 5 bases and J dropped 3 bases, with 19 bases sitting between them. The CDR3 bases are TGTGCCAGCAGCCCCCCCGGAGGGAGGGGGTACACCGGGGAGCTGTTTTTT. Translating it yields CASSPPGGRGYTGELFF.

The rearrangement links TRBV5-4 to TRBJ1-2; D is unresolved. The CDR3 runs to 15 residues. Trimming took off 6 bases at V and 3 bases at J, with 18 bases between the two ends. Looked up from germline, CDR1 is SGHNT and CDR2 is YYREEE (reference sequence). CDR3 nucleotide sequence: TGTGCCAGCACCCCGGAGGGAAGAATTGACTATGGCTACACCTTC. Its translation is CASTPEGRIDYGYTF.

The genes are TRBV19 and TRBJ1-1; 10 bases match TRBD1. CDR1 LNHDA and CDR2 SQIVND come from the germline V gene (reference sequence). CDR3 length equals 14 residues. Losses at the gene ends were 4 bases for V and 10 bases for J; bases not matched to a gene: 9. As DNA, the CDR3 is TGTGCCAGTAGTACGTGGACAGGGGGAGGATCAGCTTTCTTT. It codes for CASSTWTGGGSAFF.

The chain has TRBV10-1 and TRBJ2-7; D not resolved. The CDR3 has 13 amino acids. Germline CDR1 reads WNHNN; CDR2 reads SYGVQD (reference sequence). The V and J ends lost 5 bases and 3 bases respectively, with 11 bases between them. The CDR3 region has the DNA TGCGCCAGCAGTTTCGATACTGACTACGAGCAGTACTTC. Translating gives CASSFDTDYEQYF.

In DNA form, the CDR3 reads TGCGCCAGCAGCACGGACAGTTTTGGCTACACCTTC. Its translation is CASSTDSFGYTF. The J gene is TRBJ1-2, the V gene TRBV5-1; maybe TRBD1 (6 bases). Germline CDR1 and CDR2: SGHRS and YFSETQ. Deletions cut 4 bases from V and 7 bases from J, with 11 bases between. The CDR3 extends over 12 amino acids.

In this sample, this clone turned up a few times. The J gene is TRBJ2-5, the V gene TRBV5-4, with D perhaps TRBD2 (5 bases). The V and J ends lost 1 base and 0 bases respectively, with 7 bases between them. Germline CDR1 reads SGHNT; CDR2 reads YYREEE (reference sequence). The CDR3 extends over 14 amino acids. CDR3 in amino acids: CASSLRGYQETQYF. The CDR3 DNA sequence: TGTGCCAGCAGCTTGAGAGGGTACCAAGAGACCCAGTACTTC.

The V and J genes are TRBV27 and TRBJ1-6; D is unclear. V lost 8 bases and J 4 bases, leaving 18 bases between the germline ends. Germline V CDR1 and CDR2: MNHEY, SMNVEV (reference sequence). This CDR3 comprises 16 residues. CDR3 residues: CASLPAAGNYNSPLHF. CDR3 nucleotides: TGTGCCAGCCTCCCCGCGGCCGGAAATTATAATTCACCCCTCCACTTT.